This TCR beta chain was retrieved from a study of cytomegalovirus exposure and HLA in healthy donors. This CDR3 has 15 amino acids. The V and J ends lost 5 bases and 2 bases respectively, with 13 bases between them. CDR1 and CDR2 from the germline V gene are SGHVS and FNYEAQ. Both 60 Vbeta primers and 13 Jbeta primers went into the PCR. Assay used: immunoSEQ multiplex PCR; TCRdb lists only in-frame clones, some missing. The sample includes roughly 140,000 clones, about four fifths of them seen just once. The sequenced sample consisted of PBMCs. The chain couples TRBV7-6 to TRBJ2-1; D perhaps matches TRBD1 (6 bases). This sequence originates from a woman aged 35 to 49 in good health and CMV-seropositive. CDR3 region: CASSPTRGTYNEQFF. Written as DNA, the CDR3 is TGTGCCAGCAGCCCCACCAGGGGCACCTACAATGAGCAGTTCTTC. Supplemented by reference TRBV7-6 and TRBJ2-1, the full variable domain reads GAGVSQSPRYKVTKRGQDVALRCDPISGHVSLYWYRQALGQGPEFLTYFNYEAQQDKSGLPNDRFSAERPEGSISTLTIQRTEQRDSAMYRCASSPTRGTYNEQFFGPGTRLTVL.